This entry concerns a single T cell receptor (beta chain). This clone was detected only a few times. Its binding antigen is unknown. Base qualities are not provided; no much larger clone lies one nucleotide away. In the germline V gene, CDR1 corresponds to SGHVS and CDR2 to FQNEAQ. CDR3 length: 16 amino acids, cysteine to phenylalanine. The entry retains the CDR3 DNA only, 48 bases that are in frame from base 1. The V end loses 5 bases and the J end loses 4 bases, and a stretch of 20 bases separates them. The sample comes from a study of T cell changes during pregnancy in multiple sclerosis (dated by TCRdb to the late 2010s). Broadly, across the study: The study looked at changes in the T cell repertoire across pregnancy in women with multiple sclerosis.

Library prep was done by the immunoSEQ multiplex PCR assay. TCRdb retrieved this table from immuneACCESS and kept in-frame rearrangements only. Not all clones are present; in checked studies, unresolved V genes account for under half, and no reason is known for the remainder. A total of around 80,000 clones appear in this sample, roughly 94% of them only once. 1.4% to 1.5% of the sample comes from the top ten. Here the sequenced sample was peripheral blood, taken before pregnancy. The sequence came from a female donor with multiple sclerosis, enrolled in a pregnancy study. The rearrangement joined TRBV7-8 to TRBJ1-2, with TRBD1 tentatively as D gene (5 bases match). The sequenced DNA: TGTGCCAGCAGCATTATCCCAGGGAGGAAGGGCTATGGCTACACCTTC. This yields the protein CASSIIPGRKGYGYTF.